This T cell receptor (beta chain) was recorded in a study of beta chain features in type 1 diabetes listed by TCRdb under 2018. About the investigation overall: No differences in mean age, gender distribution, total cell number or subset yield were found between patients and healthy donors. Regulatory and stem cell-like memory subsets were isolated from only 8 patients and about 8 healthy donors, whereas naive and central memory subsets came from all 30 or so donors. Across all samples, about 110 million sorted cells were examined, and cell number per subset correlated strongly with RNA yield. In the study, recently diagnosed type 1 diabetes patients and matched healthy donors were compared on the TCRB repertoires of their sorted circulating CD4+ T cell subsets. The study at large found these results: Shorter templates might have been favored by PCR, but patient and control samples were amplified and corrected together, so both groups would have been affected equally by any skew. Naive, central memory and regulatory TCRB repertoires appeared to be more alike among patients than among healthy donors. Because cDNA was sequenced instead of genomic DNA, activated cells with high expression could be over-represented, although the groups did not differ in activation or CD3 levels. In all four CD4+ subsets, TCRB CDR3 length was moderately but significantly shorter in type 1 diabetes patients. At VDJ recombination sites, type 1 diabetes patients had fewer insertions and more deleted nucleotides, which implies abnormalities in thymic rearrangement. HLA sub-analyses involved small numbers of individuals, so any influence of HLA type on TCRB rearrangement remained unresolved.

Remarks on this clone: Its specific antigen is unknown. Base qualities are not at hand, and no much larger clone is one base apart.

The High Capacity cDNA Reverse Transcription Kit was used to reverse transcribe all of the isolated RNA, meaning that expressed TCRB transcripts were what got sequenced. Deep immunoSEQ sequencing was applied to naive, central memory and regulatory T cell samples, giving an average of roughly 3.5 million total reads per sample. After sorted cells were lysed in RLT buffer, RNA was extracted with DNase-treated RNeasy Micro or Mini kits, with the choice depending on cell number. Each cell subset was processed separately to prevent cross-contamination, with patient and healthy donor samples processed together. TCRB sequences were amplified from cDNA with the immunoSEQ multiplex PCR, producing 87-bp fragments spanning the CDR3 region. Sequencing of the amplicons was performed on the Illumina HiSeq platform. The authors' analysis ran thus. Synthetic template baselines were used to correct PCR bias computationally, reads within Hamming distance 2 were collapsed, and singletons that could not be merged were discarded. Reads were aligned against IMGT so that V, D and J genes, CDR3 length and insertions or deletions at six rearrangement sites could be assigned. Within each subset, clonotype counts were normalized to sorted cell number, and only after that were true diversity and Gini coefficients computed with the tcR R package. Repertoire sharing was quantified using the overlap coefficient calculated on TCRB nucleotide sequences. Out-of-frame TCRB sequences from naive cells were analyzed as a proxy for the pre-selection repertoire. Held by TCRdb, this immuneACCESS table contains in-frame sequences only and omits some clones. Under half of the omission traces to an unresolved V gene where checked; the cause of the rest is unknown. V and J calls and clone size come straight from that table; D and trimming were deduced from the DNA. This sample lists more than 300,000 clones; roughly 12% were detected once. The ten largest clones add up to more than 0.015% of the sample.

Each donor gave one peripheral blood draw, about 100 mL on average, collected into heparinised tubes. A BD FACSAria II was used to sort naive, central memory, regulatory and stem cell-like memory CD4+ T cells with a panel that included CD45RO, CCR7, CD25, CD127, CD95 and CD27. All sorted populations exceeded 98% purity. Right away, PBMCs were isolated by Lymphoprep density gradient centrifugation and were stained directly, with no culture step. So that batch effects would be minimized, each experiment stained and sorted samples in pairs, pairing one healthy donor with one patient. The sample was naive CD4+ T cells from blood. The cell subset or site label for this specimen denotes: true naive CD4+ T cells. The sequence derives from a man between 18 and 29 years old in good health.

The CDR3 sequence is CASNTGGSYGYTF. The DNA sequence is as follows: TGTGCCAGCAACACAGGGGGCAGCTATGGCTACACCTTC. The chain joins TRBV25-1 to TRBJ1-2; the central 9 bases match TRBD1. The CDR3 runs 13 amino acids, cysteine and phenylalanine included. Left in the record is the CDR3 DNA by itself, 39 bases read in frame from the first base. V and J are trimmed by 7 bases and 4 bases, and the gene matches miss 4 bases of the junction. The germline V gene encodes CDR1 MGHDK and CDR2 SYGVNS.